This T cell receptor beta chain was profiled in a study of blood T cell repertoires in COVID-19. About the research overall: The analysed material was cDNA or gDNA that came from T cells, B-cell-depleted T cells, or PBMCs.

Those enrolled, adults aged roughly 18 to 90 years, came from 25 or so US areas. A COVID-19 case was met by exposed participants within 2 weeks before study entry. Germline CDR1 MDHEN, CDR2 SYDVKM. V dropped 6 bases and J dropped 7 bases, with 15 bases sitting between them. CDR3 size: 13 residues. Authors' analysis steps: From reference gene primer amplification, estimates of nucleated cell counts were derived. Sequencing used immunoSEQ multiplex PCR; TCRdb keeps in-frame clones, though not all of them. For V, J and clone size, that table is used; D and trimming come from the DNA. The sample comprises about 270,000 clones, approximately 89% of which are singletons, and 2.8% rests with the top ten.

The source material was PBMCs or T cells enriched from blood (not recorded which). J is TRBJ1-2 and V is TRBV28; D remains ambiguous. This TCR derives from a man aged 40-49 years who had been exposed to COVID-19. The CDR3 DNA reads as TGTGCCAGCAGGGGAGGTCCCGCCTTTGGCTACACCTTC. Protein: CASRGGPAFGYTF.